This T cell receptor (beta chain) derives from a study of T cell repertoires in cytomegalovirus infection. Background on the study: Well-studied HLA-B-restricted epitopes and recently identified HLA-C-restricted epitopes of CMV were both used in the study. Findings and caveats of the study: The study found HLA-C-restricted CMV-specific TCR beta clonotypes dominating the ex vivo response. Adding up the frequency of public TCR beta families identified people who carried CMV plus the relevant HLA.

This CDR3 contains 16 residues. Germline V CDR1 and CDR2: SGHRS, YFSETQ. Trimming took off 3 bases at V and 4 bases at J, with 18 bases between the two ends. From the reads, TCRdb called clonotypes with MiXCR, one entry per CDR3 protein. The sample consists of fewer than 1,000,000 distinct CDR3 sequences, 31% of them appearing once. Concerning this clonotype itself: Its matching antigen is unknown.

This receptor was identified in a human donor in good health (CMV status not recorded). Some clones in this sample may be carry-over from other donors' samples. Sequenced material: cultured CD8+ T cells from PBMCs, taken from culture after CMV antigen stimulation. This chain uses TRBV5-1 with TRBJ2-3; D is ambiguous. CDR3 DNA sequence: TGCGCCAGCAGCTCGCCGCCCGGACCGCACGCAGATACGCAGTATTTT. Translation gives CASSSPPGPHADTQYF.